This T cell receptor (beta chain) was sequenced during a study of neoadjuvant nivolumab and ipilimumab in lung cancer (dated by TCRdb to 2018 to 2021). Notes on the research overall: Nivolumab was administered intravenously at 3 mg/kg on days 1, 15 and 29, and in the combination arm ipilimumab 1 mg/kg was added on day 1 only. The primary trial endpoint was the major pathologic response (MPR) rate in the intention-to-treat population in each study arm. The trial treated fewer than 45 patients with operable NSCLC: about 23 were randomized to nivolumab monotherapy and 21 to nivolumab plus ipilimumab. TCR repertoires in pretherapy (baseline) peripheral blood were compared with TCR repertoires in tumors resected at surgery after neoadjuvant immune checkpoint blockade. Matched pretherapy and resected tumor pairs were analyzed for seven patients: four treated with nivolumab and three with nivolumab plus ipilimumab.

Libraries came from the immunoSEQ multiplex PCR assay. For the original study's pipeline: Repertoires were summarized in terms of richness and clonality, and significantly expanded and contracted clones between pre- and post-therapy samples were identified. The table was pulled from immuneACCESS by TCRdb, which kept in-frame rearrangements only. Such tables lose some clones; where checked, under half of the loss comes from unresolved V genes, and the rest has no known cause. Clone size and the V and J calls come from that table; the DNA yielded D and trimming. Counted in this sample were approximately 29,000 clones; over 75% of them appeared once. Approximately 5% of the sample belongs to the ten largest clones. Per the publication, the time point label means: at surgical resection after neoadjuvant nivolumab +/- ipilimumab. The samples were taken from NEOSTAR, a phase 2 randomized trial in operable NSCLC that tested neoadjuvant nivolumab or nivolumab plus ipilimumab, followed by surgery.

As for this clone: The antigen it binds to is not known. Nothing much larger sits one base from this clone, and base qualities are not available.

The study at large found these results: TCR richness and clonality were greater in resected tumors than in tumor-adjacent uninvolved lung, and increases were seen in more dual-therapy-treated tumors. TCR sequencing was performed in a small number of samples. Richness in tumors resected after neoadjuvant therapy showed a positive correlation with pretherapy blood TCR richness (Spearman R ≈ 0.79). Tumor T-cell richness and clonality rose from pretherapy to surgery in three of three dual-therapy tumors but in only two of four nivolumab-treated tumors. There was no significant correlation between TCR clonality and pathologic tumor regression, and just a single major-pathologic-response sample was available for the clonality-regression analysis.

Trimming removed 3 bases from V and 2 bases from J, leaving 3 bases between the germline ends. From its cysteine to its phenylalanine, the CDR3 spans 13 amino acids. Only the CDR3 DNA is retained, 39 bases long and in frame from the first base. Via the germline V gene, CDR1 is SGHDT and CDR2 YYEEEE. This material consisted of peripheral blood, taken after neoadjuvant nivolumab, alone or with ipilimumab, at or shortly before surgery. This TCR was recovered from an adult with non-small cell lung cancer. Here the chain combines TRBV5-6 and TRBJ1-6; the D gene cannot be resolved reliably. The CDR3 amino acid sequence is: CASSSPYNSPLHF. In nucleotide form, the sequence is TGTGCCAGCAGCTCCCCCTATAATTCACCCCTCCACTTT.